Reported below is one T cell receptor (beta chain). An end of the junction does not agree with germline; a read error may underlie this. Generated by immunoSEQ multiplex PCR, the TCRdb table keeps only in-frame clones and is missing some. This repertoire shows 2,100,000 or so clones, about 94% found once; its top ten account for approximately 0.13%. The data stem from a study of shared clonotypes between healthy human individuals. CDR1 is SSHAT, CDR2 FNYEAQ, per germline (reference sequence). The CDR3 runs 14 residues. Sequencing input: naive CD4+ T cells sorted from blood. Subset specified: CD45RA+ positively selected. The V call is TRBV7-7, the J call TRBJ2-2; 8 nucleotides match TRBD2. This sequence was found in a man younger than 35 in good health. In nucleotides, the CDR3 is TGTGCTAGCAGCTTGGGTAGCGGGACAGGGGAGCTGTTTTTT. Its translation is CASSLGSGTGELFF.